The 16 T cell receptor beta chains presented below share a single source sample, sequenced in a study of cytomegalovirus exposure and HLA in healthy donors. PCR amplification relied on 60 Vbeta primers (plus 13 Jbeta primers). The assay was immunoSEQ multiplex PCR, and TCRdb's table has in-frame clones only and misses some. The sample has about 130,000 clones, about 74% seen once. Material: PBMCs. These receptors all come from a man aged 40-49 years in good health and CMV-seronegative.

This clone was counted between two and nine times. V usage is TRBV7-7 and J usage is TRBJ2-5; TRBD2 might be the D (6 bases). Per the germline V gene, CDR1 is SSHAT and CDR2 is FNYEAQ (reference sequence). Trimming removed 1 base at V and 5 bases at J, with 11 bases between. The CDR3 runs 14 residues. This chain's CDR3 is CASSLGGTHETQYF. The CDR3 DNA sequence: TGTGCCAGCAGCTTAGGCGGGACCCACGAGACCCAGTACTTC.

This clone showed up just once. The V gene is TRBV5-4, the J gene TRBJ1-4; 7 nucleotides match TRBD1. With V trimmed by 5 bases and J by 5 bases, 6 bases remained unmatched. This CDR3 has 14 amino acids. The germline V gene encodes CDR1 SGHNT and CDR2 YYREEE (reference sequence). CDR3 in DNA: TGTGCCAGCAGACGACAGGGAGGCAATGAAAAACTGTTTTTT. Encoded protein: CASRRQGGNEKLFF.

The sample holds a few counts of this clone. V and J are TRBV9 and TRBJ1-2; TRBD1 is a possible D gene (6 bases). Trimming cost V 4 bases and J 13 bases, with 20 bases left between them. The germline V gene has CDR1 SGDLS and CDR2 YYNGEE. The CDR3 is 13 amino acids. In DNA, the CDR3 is TGTGCCAGCAGCAATCCAGGACAGTCGCGTTGCACCTTC. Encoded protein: CASSNPGQSRCTF.

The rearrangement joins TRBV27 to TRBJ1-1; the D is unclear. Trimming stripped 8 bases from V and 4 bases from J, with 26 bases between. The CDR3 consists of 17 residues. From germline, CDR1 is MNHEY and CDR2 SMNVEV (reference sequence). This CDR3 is CASGYSAGSLRSTEAFF. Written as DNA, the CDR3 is TGTGCCAGCGGCTATTCCGCCGGGAGCCTGAGGAGCACTGAAGCTTTCTTT.

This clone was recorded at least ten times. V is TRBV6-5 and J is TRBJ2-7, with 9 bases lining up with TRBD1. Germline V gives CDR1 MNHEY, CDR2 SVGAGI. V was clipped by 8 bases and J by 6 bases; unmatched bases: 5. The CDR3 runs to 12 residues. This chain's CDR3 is CASASTGGEQYF. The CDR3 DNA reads TGTGCCAGCGCCTCGACAGGGGGCGAGCAGTACTTC.

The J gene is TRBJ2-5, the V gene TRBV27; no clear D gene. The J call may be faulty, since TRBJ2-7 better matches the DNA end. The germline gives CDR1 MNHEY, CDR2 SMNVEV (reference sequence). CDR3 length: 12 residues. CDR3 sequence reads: CASSFMGREQYF. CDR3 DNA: TGTGCCAGCAGTTTTATGGGCCGCGAGCAGTACTTC.

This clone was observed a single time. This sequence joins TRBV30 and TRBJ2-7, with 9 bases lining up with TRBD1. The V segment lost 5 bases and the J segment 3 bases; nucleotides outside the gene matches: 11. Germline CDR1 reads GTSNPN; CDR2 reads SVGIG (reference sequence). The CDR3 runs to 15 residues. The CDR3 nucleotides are TGTGCCTGGGCGGTGGGGACAGGGCTAGTCTACGAGCAGTACTTC. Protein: CAWAVGTGLVYEQYF.

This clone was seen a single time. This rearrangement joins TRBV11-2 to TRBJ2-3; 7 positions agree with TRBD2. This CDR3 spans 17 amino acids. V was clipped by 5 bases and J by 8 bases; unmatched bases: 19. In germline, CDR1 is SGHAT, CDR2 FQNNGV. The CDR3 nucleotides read TGTGCCAGCAGCGATCCCGGGACGGGGGGACCGGTCGGTACGCAGTATTTT. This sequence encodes CASSDPGTGGPVGTQYF. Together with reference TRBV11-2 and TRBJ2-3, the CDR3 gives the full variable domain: EAGVAQSPRYKIIEKRQSVAFWCNPISGHATLYWYQQILGQGPKLLIQFQNNGVVDDSQLPKDRFSAERLKGVDSTLKIQPAKLEDSAVYLCASSDPGTGGPVGTQYFGPGTRLTVL.

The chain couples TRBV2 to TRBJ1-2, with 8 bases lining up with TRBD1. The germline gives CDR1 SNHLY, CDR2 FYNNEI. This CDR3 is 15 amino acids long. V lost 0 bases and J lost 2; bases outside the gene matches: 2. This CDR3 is CASSEARTGNYGYTF. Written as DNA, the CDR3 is TGTGCCAGCAGTGAAGCGAGGACAGGGAACTATGGCTACACCTTC.

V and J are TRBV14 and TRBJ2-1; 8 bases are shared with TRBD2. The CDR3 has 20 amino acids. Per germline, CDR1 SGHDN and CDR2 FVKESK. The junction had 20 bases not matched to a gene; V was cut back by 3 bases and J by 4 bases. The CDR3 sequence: CASSHPIGAGGPYSYNEQFF. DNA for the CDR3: TGTGCCAGCAGCCATCCCATCGGGGCGGGAGGTCCTTACTCGTACAATGAGCAGTTCTTC.

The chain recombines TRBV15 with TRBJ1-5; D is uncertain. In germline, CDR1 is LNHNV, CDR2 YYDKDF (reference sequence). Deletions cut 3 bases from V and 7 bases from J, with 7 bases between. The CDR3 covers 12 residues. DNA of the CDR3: TGTGCCACCAGCAGGGGCTGGCAGCCCCAGCATTTT. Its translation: CATSRGWQPQHF.

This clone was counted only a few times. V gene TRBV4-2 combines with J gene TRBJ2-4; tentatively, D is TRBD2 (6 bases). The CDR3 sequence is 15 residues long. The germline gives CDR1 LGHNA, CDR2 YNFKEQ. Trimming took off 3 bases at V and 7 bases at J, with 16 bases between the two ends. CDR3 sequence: CASSQKILAGNIQYF. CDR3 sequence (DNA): TGTGCCAGCAGCCAGAAAATACTAGCCGGGAACATTCAGTACTTC.

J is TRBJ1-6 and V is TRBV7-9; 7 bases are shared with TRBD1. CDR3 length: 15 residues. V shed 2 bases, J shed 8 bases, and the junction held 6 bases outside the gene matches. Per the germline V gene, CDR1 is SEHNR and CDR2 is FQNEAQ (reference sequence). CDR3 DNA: TGTGCCAGCAGCTTAACGGGCAGGGGGGATTCACCCCTCCACTTT. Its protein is CASSLTGRGDSPLHF.

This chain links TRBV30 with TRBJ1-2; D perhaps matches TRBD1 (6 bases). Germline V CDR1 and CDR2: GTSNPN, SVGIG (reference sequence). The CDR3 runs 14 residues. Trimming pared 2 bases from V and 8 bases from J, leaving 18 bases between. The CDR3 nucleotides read TGTGCCTGGAGTCAGCAGGGGTCCCTATTAGGCTACACCTTC. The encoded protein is CAWSQQGSLLGYTF.

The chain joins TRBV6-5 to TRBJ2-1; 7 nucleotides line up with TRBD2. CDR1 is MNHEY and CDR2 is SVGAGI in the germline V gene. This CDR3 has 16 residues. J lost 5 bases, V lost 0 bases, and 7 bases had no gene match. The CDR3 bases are TGTGCCAGCAGTTACTCGGGGGGAGGGCTGGACAATGAGCAGTTCTTC. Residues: CASSYSGGGLDNEQFF.

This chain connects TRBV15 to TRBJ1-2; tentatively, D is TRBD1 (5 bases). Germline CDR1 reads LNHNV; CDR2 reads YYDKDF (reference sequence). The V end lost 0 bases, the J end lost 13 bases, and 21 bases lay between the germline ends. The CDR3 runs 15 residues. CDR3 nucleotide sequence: TGTGCCACCAGCAGAGATCGAACAGGCCGGGTTCCGGGCACCTTC. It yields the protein CATSRDRTGRVPGTF. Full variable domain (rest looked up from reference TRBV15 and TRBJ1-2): DAMVIQNPRYQVTQFGKPVTLSCSQTLNHNVMYWYQQKSSQAPKLLFHYYDKDFNNEADTPDNFQSRRPNTSFCFLDIRSPGLGDTAMYLCATSRDRTGRVPGTFGSGTRLTVV.